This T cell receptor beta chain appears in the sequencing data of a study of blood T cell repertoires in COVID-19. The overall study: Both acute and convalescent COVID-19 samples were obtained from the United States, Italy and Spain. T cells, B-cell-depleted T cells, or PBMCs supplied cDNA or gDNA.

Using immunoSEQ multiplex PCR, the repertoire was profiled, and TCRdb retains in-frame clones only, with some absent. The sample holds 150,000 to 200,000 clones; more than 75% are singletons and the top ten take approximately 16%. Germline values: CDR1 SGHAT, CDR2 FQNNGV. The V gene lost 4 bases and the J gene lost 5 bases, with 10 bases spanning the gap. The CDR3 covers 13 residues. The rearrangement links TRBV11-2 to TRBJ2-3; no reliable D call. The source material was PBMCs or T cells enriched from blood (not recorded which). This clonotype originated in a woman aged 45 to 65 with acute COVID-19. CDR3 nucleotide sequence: TGTGCCAGCAGCTCCCGCCTCGGAGATACGCAGTATTTT. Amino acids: CASSSRLGDTQYF.